This T cell receptor beta chain was profiled in a study of blood T cell repertoires in COVID-19. There are 16 residues in the CDR3. V lost 5 bases to trimming and J lost 9 bases; unmatched junction nucleotides: 7. In germline, CDR1 is SGHTA, CDR2 FQGTGA. Profiling relied on immunoSEQ multiplex PCR, and the TCRdb table lists in-frame clones only, not all of them. The sample holds approximately 250,000 clones, 70% to 90% seen once. Living in under 30 US areas, the participants were between about 18 and 100 years of age. The material sequenced was PBMCs or T cells enriched from blood (not recorded which). The genes are TRBV7-3 and TRBJ2-1; the match to TRBD2 covers 16 bases. This TCR was recovered from a woman in her thirties or forties with acute COVID-19. CDR3 nucleotide sequence: TGTGCCAGCAGCCCTAAGGGACTAGCGGGAGGGAGTGAGCAGTTCTTC. This gives the protein CASSPKGLAGGSEQFF.